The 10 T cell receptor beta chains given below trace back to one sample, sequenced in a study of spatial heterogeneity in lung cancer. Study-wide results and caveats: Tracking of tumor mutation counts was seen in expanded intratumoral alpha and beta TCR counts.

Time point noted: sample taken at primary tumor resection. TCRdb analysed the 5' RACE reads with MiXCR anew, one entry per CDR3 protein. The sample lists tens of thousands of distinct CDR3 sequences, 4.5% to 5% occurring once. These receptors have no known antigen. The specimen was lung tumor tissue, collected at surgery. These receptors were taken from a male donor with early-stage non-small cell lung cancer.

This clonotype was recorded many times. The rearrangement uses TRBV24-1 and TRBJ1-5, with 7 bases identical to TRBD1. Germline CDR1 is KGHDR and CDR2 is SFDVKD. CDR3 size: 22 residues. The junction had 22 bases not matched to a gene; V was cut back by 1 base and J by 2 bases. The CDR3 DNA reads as TGTGCCACCAGTGATTTTTGGACAAATCCCGGGACAGCCCCAGCCGGCAATCAGCCCCAGCATTTT. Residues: CATSDFWTNPGTAPAGNQPQHF.

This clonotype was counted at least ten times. As DNA, the CDR3 is TGTGCCAGCAGAGAGGCGACGGGTCAAAACGATGGCTACACCTTC. It is translated as CASREATGQNDGYTF. This chain uses TRBV7-9 with TRBJ1-2, with D unresolved. This CDR3 is built from 15 residues. Trimming shortened V by 6 bases and J by 6 bases, and 20 bases separated the two germline ends. Germline V lookup: CDR1 SEHNR, CDR2 FQNEAQ (reference sequence). Full variable domain (rest looked up from reference TRBV7-9 and TRBJ1-2): DTGVSQNPRHKITKRGQNVTFRCDPISEHNRLYWYRQTLGQGPEFLTYFQNEAQLEKSRLLSDRFSAERPKGSFSTLEIQRTEQGDSAMYLCASREATGQNDGYTFGSGTRLTVV.

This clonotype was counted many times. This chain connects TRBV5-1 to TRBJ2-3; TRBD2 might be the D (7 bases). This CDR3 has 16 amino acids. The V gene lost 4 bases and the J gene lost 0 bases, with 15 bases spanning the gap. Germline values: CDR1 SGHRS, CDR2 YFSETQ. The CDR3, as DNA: TGCGCCAGCAGCCGGGGGGCCATATCTAGCACAGATACGCAGTATTTT. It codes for CASSRGAISSTDTQYF. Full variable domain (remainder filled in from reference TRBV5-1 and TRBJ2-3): KAGVTQTPRYLIKTRGQQVTLSCSPISGHRSVSWYQQTPGQGLQFLFEYFSETQRNKGNFPGRFSGRQFSNSRSEMNVSTLELGDSALYLCASSRGAISSTDTQYFGPGTRLTVL.

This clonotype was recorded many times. CDR3 in DNA: TGTGCCAGCAGTTTATGGACAGACAAAAACATTCAGTACTTC. It encodes CASSLWTDKNIQYF. V is TRBV28 and J is TRBJ2-4, with a possible D match to TRBD1 (5 bases). This CDR3 spans 14 amino acids. Germline CDR1 reads MDHEN; CDR2 reads SYDVKM. The V end was cut by 0 bases, the J end by 3 bases, with 6 bases between.

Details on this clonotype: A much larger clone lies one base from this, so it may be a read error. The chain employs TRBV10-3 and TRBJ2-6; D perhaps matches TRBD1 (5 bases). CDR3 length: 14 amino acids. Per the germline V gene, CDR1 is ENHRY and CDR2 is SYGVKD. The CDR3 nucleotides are TGTGCCATCAGCATAGCCTCTGGGGCCAACGTCCCGACTTTC. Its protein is CAISIASGANVPTF.

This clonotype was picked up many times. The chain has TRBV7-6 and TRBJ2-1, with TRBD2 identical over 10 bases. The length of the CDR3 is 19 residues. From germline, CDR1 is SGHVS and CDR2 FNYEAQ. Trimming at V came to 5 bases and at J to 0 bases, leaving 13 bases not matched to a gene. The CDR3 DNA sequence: TGTGCCAGCAGCCCACGGGGAGCGGGAGGGCCGGGCTCCTACAATGAGCAGTTCTTC. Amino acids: CASSPRGAGGPGSYNEQFF. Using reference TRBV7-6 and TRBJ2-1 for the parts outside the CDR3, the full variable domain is GAGVSQSPRYKVTKRGQDVALRCDPISGHVSLYWYRQALGQGPEFLTYFNYEAQQDKSGLPNDRFSAERPEGSISTLTIQRTEQRDSAMYRCASSPRGAGGPGSYNEQFFGPGTRLTVL.

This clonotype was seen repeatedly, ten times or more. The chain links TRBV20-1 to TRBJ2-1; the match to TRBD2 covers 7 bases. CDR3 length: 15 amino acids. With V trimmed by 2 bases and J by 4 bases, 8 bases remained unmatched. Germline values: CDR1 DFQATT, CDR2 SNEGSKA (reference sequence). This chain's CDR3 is CSARPSGSFYNEQFF. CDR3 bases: TGCAGTGCTAGACCTAGCGGAAGCTTTTACAATGAGCAGTTCTTC.

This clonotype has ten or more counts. The CDR3, as DNA: TGTGCCAGCAGCCCGACCGGGACAGAGAACACTGAAGCTTTCTTT. Its translation: CASSPTGTENTEAFF. The chain carries TRBV4-2 and TRBJ1-1; 7 positions match TRBD1. The V segment lost 4 bases and the J segment 1 base; nucleotides outside the gene matches: 6. Germline lookup yields CDR1 LGHNA and CDR2 YNFKEQ. The CDR3 consists of 15 residues.

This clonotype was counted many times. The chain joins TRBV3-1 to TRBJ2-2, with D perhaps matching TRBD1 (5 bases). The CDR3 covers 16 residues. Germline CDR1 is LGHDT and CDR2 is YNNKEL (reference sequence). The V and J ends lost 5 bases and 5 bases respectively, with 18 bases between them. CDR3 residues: CASSSIEQGRTGELFF. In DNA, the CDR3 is TGTGCCAGCAGCTCAATCGAGCAGGGAAGGACCGGGGAGCTGTTTTTT. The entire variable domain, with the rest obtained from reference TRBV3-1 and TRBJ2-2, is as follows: DTAVSQTPKYLVTQMGNDKSIKCEQNLGHDTMYWYKQDSKKFLKIMFSYNNKELIINETVPNRFSPKSPDKAHLNLHINSLELGDSAVYFCASSSIEQGRTGELFFGEGSRLTVL.

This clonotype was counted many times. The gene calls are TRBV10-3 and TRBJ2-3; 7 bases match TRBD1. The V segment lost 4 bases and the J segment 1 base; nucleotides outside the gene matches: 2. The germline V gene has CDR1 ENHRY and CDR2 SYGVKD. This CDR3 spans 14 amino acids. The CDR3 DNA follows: TGTGCCATCAGTGCCGGGACAGGCACAGATACGCAGTATTTT. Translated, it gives CAISAGTGTDTQYF.